A single sample gave rise to the 19 T cell receptor beta chains below, sequenced in a study of tumor and adjacent non-tumor tissue in lung cancer. This sample's RNA came from whole unsorted tissue. The normal lung tissue was taken more than 3 cm from the tumor edge. A modified ARM-PCR protocol with three rounds of nested PCR amplified TCRbeta. A single record per CDR3 protein comes from TCRdb applying MiXCR to the multiplex PCR reads. The table lists 60,000 to 70,000 distinct CDR3 sequences, about 77% of them singletons, with around 43% in the top ten. The sample was distant non-tumor lung tissue. The receptors originated from a man between 60 and 70 years old with non-small cell lung cancer.

On this clonotype: A junction boundary mismatches the germline segment, possibly from a read error. The chain is built from TRBV6-2 or TRBV6-3 and TRBJ2-3; D perhaps matches TRBD2 (6 bases). The CDR3 spans 14 residues. Germline V CDR1 and CDR2: MNHEY, SVGEGT. CDR3 residues: CANKRRDLPDTQYF. CDR3 sequence (DNA): TGTGCCAACAAAAGGCGGGATCTCCCAGATACACAGTATTTT.

This clonotype appeared a single time. V and J are TRBV29-1 and TRBJ1-1; D is unresolved. CDR1 is SQVTM and CDR2 is ANQGSEA in the germline V gene. Trimming left V 6 bases short and J 0 bases short, with 17 bases between. CDR3 length: 15 amino acids. CDR3 nucleotide sequence: TGCAGCGTAAGGGAGGGATGGGCAATGAACACTGAAGCTTTCTTT. It yields the protein CSVREGWAMNTEAFF.

About this clonotype: A much larger clone sits a single nucleotide away, making a read error possible. The rearrangement joins TRBV2 to TRBJ1-2; D gene unclear. Deletions cut 6 bases from V and 3 bases from J, with 14 bases between. CDR3 size: 14 residues. The V gene's germline CDR1 is SNHLY and CDR2 FYNNEI. The CDR3 loop is CASSPDGVDYGYTF. The CDR3 nucleotides are TGTGCCAGCAGCCCGGACGGGGTAGACTATGGCTACACCTTC.

This clonotype has just one count. At one end, the junction sequence differs from germline, possibly due to a read error. The V and J genes are TRBV5-1 and TRBJ2-7; D tentatively reads TRBD1 or TRBD2 (6 bases each). The CDR3 length is 15 residues. Germline assignment: CDR1 SGHRS and CDR2 YFSETQ. This CDR3 reads CASSSGDFSSYEQHF. The CDR3 DNA is TGCGCTAGCAGCTCAGGGGACTTTTCCTCCTACGAGCAGCACTTC.

Comment on this clonotype: A much larger clone is a single base away; this may be a read error. The chain links TRBV28 to TRBJ1-5, with D unresolved. Germline CDR1 MDHEN, CDR2 SYDVKM. The CDR3 contains 14 residues. CDR3 in DNA: TGTGCCAGCAGTGTATGGGAGAACAATCAGCCCCAGCATTTT. Translated: CASSVWENNQPQHF.

As concerns this clonotype: The CDR3 carries no conserved terminal phenylalanine or tryptophan, so it likely arises from a read error. The rearrangement links TRBV6-5 to TRBJ2-7, with 7 positions matching TRBD2. Trimming took 7 bases from V and 6 from J; bases not matched to a gene: 15. Germline-derived CDR1 and CDR2 are MNHEY and SVGAGI. The CDR3 consists of 15 residues. The DNA of the CDR3 is TGTGCCAGCATCTACTCGAGGCGGGAGACGGCCGAGCAGTACCTC. Translated, it gives CASIYSRRETAEQYL.

Details on this clonotype: It is likely a read error, because the conserved phenylalanine at the end of the CDR3 is missing. The chain employs TRBV7-9 and TRBJ2-2; maybe TRBD2 (6 bases). The CDR3 totals 15 residues. V lost 11 bases to trimming and J lost 0 bases, with 16 bases between them. Looked up from germline, CDR1 is SEHNR and CDR2 is FQNEAQ (reference sequence). CDR3 DNA sequence: TGTGCCGGACGGCCCGGGAGAGCGAACACCGGGGAGCTGTTTTCT. It translates to CAGRPGRANTGELFS.

Concerning this clonotype: This may be a read error: a much more frequent sequence differs by one nucleotide. The V call is TRBV13, the J call TRBJ2-2, with 7 nucleotides matching TRBD1. Germline-derived CDR1 and CDR2 are PRHDT and FYEKMQ (reference sequence). This CDR3 has 15 amino acids. CDR3: CASSFGQDGTGEPFF. The CDR3 bases are TGTGCCAGCAGCTTCGGACAGGACGGAACCGGGGAGCCGTTTTTT.

Concerning this clonotype: The junction does not match germline at one end; this may be a read error. This chain connects TRBV11-2 to TRBJ2-1, with TRBD2 as a possible D gene (5 bases). This CDR3 contains 17 residues. The germline gives CDR1 SGHAT, CDR2 FQNNGV. The CDR3 here is CASSRGRNSGSNNEQLF. The DNA for the CDR3 is TGTGCCAGCAGCCGTGGGCGCAACAGTGGGAGCAACAATGAGCAGTTATTC. The full variable domain, with the rest looked up from reference TRBV11-2 and TRBJ2-1, is EAGVAQSPRYKIIEKRQSVAFWCNPISGHATLYWYQQILGQGPKLLIQFQNNGVVDDSQLPKDRFSAERLKGVDSTLKIQPAKLEDSAVYLCASSRGRNSGSNNEQLFGPGTRLTVL.

V and J are TRBV29-1 and TRBJ1-1; no firm D call. With 7 bases removed from V and 4 bases from J, the gap between germline ends came to 16 bases. The CDR3 contains 13 residues. Germline assignment: CDR1 SQVTM and CDR2 ANQGSEA. The CDR3 region has the DNA TGCAGCGCTGGTGAAGGAGAGAGCACTGAAGCTTTCTTT. Protein sequence: CSAGEGESTEAFF.

A remark on this clonotype: The germline gene is not matched at one end of the junction; a read error may be the cause. The V call is TRBV20-1, the J call TRBJ2-6, with D possibly being TRBD2 (6 bases). Germline CDR1 DFQATT, CDR2 SNEGSKA (reference sequence). This CDR3 is 14 amino acids long. DNA for the CDR3: TGCAGTGTGGTGGGGGACTCTGGGGCCAAGGTCCTGACTTTC. This translates into CSVVGDSGAKVLTF.

This clonotype was counted between two and nine times. One base away lies a much larger clone, so this may be a sequencing read error. V usage is TRBV24-1 and J usage is TRBJ2-1; TRBD2 aligns across 14 bases. Germline lookup yields CDR1 KGHDR and CDR2 SFDVKD. CDR3 length equals 17 residues. For the CDR3, the DNA is TGTGCCACCAATGATTGGGGGACTAGCGGGAGTACGAATGAGCAGTTCTTC. This encodes CATNDWGTSGSTNEQFF.

V gene TRBV10-2 combines with J gene TRBJ1-1; weak D call: TRBD1 (5 bases). V shed 10 bases and J shed 0 bases, with 15 bases lying between them. The CDR3 spans 14 residues. Germline V CDR1 and CDR2: WSHSY, SAAADI. As DNA, the CDR3 is TGCGCCAATGTCGGGGAGGGGATGAACACTGAAGCTTTCTTT. Protein sequence: CANVGEGMNTEAFF.

This chain connects TRBV20-1 to TRBJ2-7; 7 bases map to TRBD1. The J segment lost 0 bases and the V segment lost 2 bases, leaving 19 bases of the junction unmatched. Germline V gives CDR1 DFQATT, CDR2 SNEGSKA (reference sequence). This CDR3 has 19 amino acids. As DNA, the CDR3 is TGCAGTGCTAGAAGTAGATGGCCGCTCGACAGGGCAGGCTCCTACGAGCAGTACTTC. Translation gives CSARSRWPLDRAGSYEQYF.

About this clonotype itself: A read error may account for a junction end that differs from germline. This chain connects TRBV11-1 to TRBJ2-2; 10 positions agree with TRBD2. This CDR3 is built from 14 residues. Germline assignment: CDR1 SGHAT and CDR2 FQDESV (reference sequence). The CDR3 sequence is CTSSLTSGTGELFF. The CDR3 DNA reads TGTACAAGCAGCTTAACTAGCGGGACCGGTGAGCTGTTTTTT.

Note on this clonotype: One junction end does not reproduce the germline sequence, and a read error may be involved. This chain joins TRBV29-1 and TRBJ2-5, with D possibly being TRBD1 (6 bases). Germline CDR1 and CDR2: SQVTM and ANQGSEA. The CDR3 is 13 residues long. CDR3 region: CSVETGVQENQYF. The CDR3 DNA sequence: TGCAGTGTTGAGACAGGTGTACAAGAGAACCAGTACTTC.

This clonotype has just a few counts. One end of the junction fails to match germline, which may point to a read error. This sequence joins TRBV13 and TRBJ2-7, with TRBD2 matching over 7 bases. Germline values: CDR1 PRHDT, CDR2 FYEKMQ (reference sequence). The CDR3 consists of 16 residues. CDR3 DNA sequence: TGTGCCAGCAGCTGGGGACTAACGGGAGTAACCTACGAGCAGTATTTC. The encoded protein is CASSWGLTGVTYEQYF.

In the case of this clonotype: At one of its ends the junction is not consistent with the germline gene, which may arise from a read error. This chain uses TRBV7-8 with TRBJ2-7; no clear D gene. The CDR3 spans 16 residues. Germline V gives CDR1 SGHVS, CDR2 FQNEAQ. The CDR3 is CASSVDGLGISYEQHF. CDR3 bases: TGTGCCAGCAGCGTAGATGGGCTCGGCATCTCCTACGAGCAGCACTTC.

This clonotype has more than one count but fewer than ten. The genes are TRBV11-1 and TRBJ2-3; TRBD1 agrees at 7 bases. The CDR3 covers 13 residues. CDR1 and CDR2 (germline): SGHAT, FQDESV (reference sequence). The J segment lost 5 bases and the V segment lost 5 bases, leaving 4 bases of the junction unmatched. CDR3 DNA: TGTGCCAGCAGCATAGACAGGGAAGATACGCAGTATTTT. It translates to CASSIDREDTQYF.